Listed below are T cell receptor beta chains from one sample, sequenced in a study of cytomegalovirus exposure and HLA in healthy donors. The data were produced by immunoSEQ multiplex PCR, yet TCRdb's version contains in-frame clones alone and is incomplete. The sample consists of roughly 190,000 clones, 70% to 85% of them appearing once. The sample was PBMCs. These receptors originate from a middle-aged man in good health and CMV-seropositive. Each CDR3 is given with its conserved first and last residue. A D gene is named only where the DNA matches it firmly. Size is stated for part of the rows, as once, few or many counts, or as a class when the clone is expanded.

>TRBJ1-2|NA|NA|TRBV9
TGTGCCAGCAGCGTAGGTGTAGATGGGGCATTCTCTAACTATGGCTACACCTTC
CASSVGVDGAFSNYGYTF
>TRBJ2-5|TRBD2|NA|TRBV5-1
TGCGCCAGCAGCTTGGCCGGTACTAGCGGACTAGGGGAGACCCAGTACTTC
CASSLAGTSGLGETQYF
>TRBJ2-5|TRBD2|NA|TRBV10-2
TGCGCCAGCAGGTTACCGGGACTAGCGGGGAAAAGGGCCCAGTACTTC
CASRLPGLAGKRAQYF
>TRBJ1-5|NA|NA|TRBV1
TGCACCAGCAGCCAAGTTCTCGGGATGCCCCAGCATTTT
CTSSQVLGMPQHF
>TRBJ1-5|NA|NA|TRBV30
TGTGCCTGGAGTGCCAACATTGGAGGGGATCAGCCCCAGCATTTT
CAWSANIGGDQPQHF
>TRBJ1-1|TRBD1|few|TRBV6-5
TGTGCCAGCAGCCCGACAGGGGGCGAAGCTTTCTTT
CASSPTGGEAFF
>TRBJ1-2|TRBD1|NA|TRBV7-9
TGTTCCAGCCGAGGACAGGGGCATGGCTACACCTTC
CSSRGQGHGYTF
>TRBJ1-5|TRBD1|NA|TRBV6-1
TGTGCCAGCAGCGGGACAGGGGAAGATCAGCCCCAGCATTTT
CASSGTGEDQPQHF
>TRBJ2-3|TRBD2|NA|TRBV5-6
TGTGCCAGCAGCCCTAGGTCGCTAGCGGGAGGTACAGATACGCAGTATTTT
CASSPRSLAGGTDTQYF
>TRBJ2-5|NA|NA|TRBV29-1
TGCAGCGTTGAAGATCCATCCATCGGGGAGACCCAGTACTTC
CSVEDPSIGETQYF
>TRBJ1-5|NA|NA|TRBV6-5
TGTGCCAGCAGTTATACTGGCGGCAGCAATCAGCCCCAGCATTTT
CASSYTGGSNQPQHF
>TRBJ1-1|NA|NA|TRBV11-1
TGTGCCAGCAGCCCACGGACAGATCGTAGCACTGAAGCTTTCTTT
CASSPRTDRSTEAFF
>TRBJ1-6|TRBD1|NA|TRBV10-3
TGTGCCATCAGGGCCGGGACAGGGGACAATTCACCCCTCCACTTT
CAIRAGTGDNSPLHF
>TRBJ2-7|TRBD1|NA|TRBV11-2
TGTGCCAGCAGCTTAGGTGGGACAGGGTCCCACGAGCAGTACTTC
CASSLGGTGSHEQYF
>TRBJ2-3|TRBD2|NA|TRBV4-1
TGCGCCAGCAGCCAGATTGGGACTAGCGGCACAGATACGCAGTATTTT
CASSQIGTSGTDTQYF
>TRBJ2-5|NA|once|TRBV5-3
TGTGCCAGAAGCGGCGGGGTTGGGCGGCCTCAAGAGACCCAGTACTTC
CARSGGVGRPQETQYF
>TRBJ2-3|TRBD1|NA|TRBV7-3
TGTGCCAGCAGCTTCGACAGGGTTGGCACAGATACGCAGTATTTT
CASSFDRVGTDTQYF
>TRBJ2-3|NA|NA|TRBV4-1
TGCGCCAGCAGCCAAGATCGGGTCGGGGGGCCGTCCACAGATACGCAGTATTTT
CASSQDRVGGPSTDTQYF
>TRBJ2-7|NA|NA|TRBV6-1
TGTGCCAGCAGTGAAGCGCCCCAGGACTACCGCCAGCCCTCCTACGAGCAGTACTTC
CASSEAPQDYRQPSYEQYF
>TRBJ1-6|TRBD1|NA|TRBV6-5
TGTGCCACCAGTATCCGGGACAGAGACAATTCACCCCTCCACTTT
CATSIRDRDNSPLHF
>TRBJ1-2|TRBD1|NA|TRBV28
TGTGCCACCGGGACAGGGGAATATGGCTACACCTTC
CATGTGEYGYTF
>TRBJ2-3|NA|NA|TRBV5-1
TGCGCCAGCAGCGGTAGCGCCCTAACTAGCACAGATACGCAGTATTTT
CASSGSALTSTDTQYF
>TRBJ2-7|NA|once|TRBV6-5
TGTGCCAGCAGCCCCAGCGGGTCCTCCTACGAGCAGTACTTC
CASSPSGSSYEQYF
>TRBJ1-6|TRBD1|NA|TRBV7-9
TGTGCCAGCAGCTTAGCCCGGACAGGTAGCTCCTATAATTCACCCCTCCACTTT
CASSLARTGSSYNSPLHF
>TRBJ1-2|NA|NA|TRBV6-1
TGTGCCAGCAGTTTAGATGGGGCTTCTGGCTACACCTTC
CASSLDGASGYTF
>TRBJ1-1|NA|NA|TRBV10-3
TGTGCCATCAGTGCGGTTCCGAACACTGAAGCTTTCTTT
CAISAVPNTEAFF
>TRBJ2-2|TRBD2|NA|TRBV18
TGTGCCAGCTCACCCTACCCGGGACTAGCGGGTGCCGGGGAGCTGTTTTTT
CASSPYPGLAGAGELFF
>TRBJ2-1|TRBD2|NA|TRBV4-3
TGCGCCAGCAGCCAAGATCTAGCGGGGGCCTACAATGAGCAGTTCTTC
CASSQDLAGAYNEQFF
>TRBJ2-1|NA|NA|TRBV7-6
TGTGCCAGCAGCCCTACTTGGACGGGGGCCTACAATGAGCAGTTCTTC
CASSPTWTGAYNEQFF
>TRBJ2-3|TRBD1|NA|TRBV2
TGTGCCAGCCGGGACAGGGGGGACACAGATACGCAGTATTTT
CASRDRGDTDTQYF
>TRBJ2-6|NA|NA|TRBV27
TGTGCCAGCAGTTCCCAGGCCTCTGGGGCCAACGTCCTGACTTTC
CASSSQASGANVLTF
>TRBJ2-7|NA|NA|TRBV5-1
TGCGCCAGCAGCCCTGACGAGGCCCCAAACGAGCAGTACTTC
CASSPDEAPNEQYF
>TRBJ2-7|TRBD2|NA|TRBV7-9
TGTGCCAGCAGCTTTGGGCTAGCGGGCTCCTACGAGCAGTACTTC
CASSFGLAGSYEQYF
>TRBJ2-3|TRBD1|once|TRBV7-9
TGTGCCAGCAGCACCCGGGACAGGGACGGCACAGATACGCAGTATTTT
CASSTRDRDGTDTQYF
>TRBJ2-1|TRBD2|NA|TRBV6-1
TGTGCCAGCAGTGAGAGTAGCGGGAGGTTCACCTACAATGAGCAGTTCTTC
CASSESSGRFTYNEQFF
>TRBJ2-5|TRBD1|NA|TRBV27
TGTGCCAGCAGTCCCAGGGGGCGGGAAGAGACCCAGTACTTC
CASSPRGREETQYF
>TRBJ2-2|NA|once|TRBV19
TGTGCCAGTAGTAGATCGGGACAAAACACCGGGGAGCTGTTTTTT
CASSRSGQNTGELFF
>TRBJ1-6|NA|NA|TRBV2
TGTGCCAGCAGGGACTTCAATTCACCCCTCCACTTT
CASRDFNSPLHF
>TRBJ2-7|NA|NA|TRBV2
TGTGCCAGCAGGGAGTACTCCTACGAGCAGTACTTC
CASREYSYEQYF
>TRBJ2-2|NA|once|TRBV27
TGTGCCAGCAGTACCCGAGGGGGGGAACCCGGGGAGCTGTTTTTT
CASSTRGGEPGELFF
>TRBJ2-3|TRBD1|NA|TRBV6-5
TGTGCCAGCACCAAGACAGGGCTCACAGATACGCAGTATTTT
CASTKTGLTDTQYF
>TRBJ1-5|NA|NA|TRBV15
TGTGCCACCAGCAGAGTCAGGACAGCTAGCAATCAGCCCCAGCATTTT
CATSRVRTASNQPQHF
>TRBJ2-2|TRBD1|NA|TRBV5-4
TGTGCCAGCAGCTTGGCCGGGGCAGGGGGCGTCGGCACCGGGGAGCTGTTTTTT
CASSLAGAGGVGTGELFF
>TRBJ2-7|NA|NA|TRBV5-1
TGCGCCAGCAGCTTGTCTTCCTACGAGCAGTACTTC
CASSLSSYEQYF
>TRBJ1-6|NA|NA|TRBV2
TGTGCCAGCAGTGGTGGGGGGAGGAGAGGTTCACCCCTCCACTTT
CASSGGGRRGSPLHF
>TRBJ2-5|NA|NA|TRBV18
TGTGCCAGCTCTTCAAGAGCGAGTGGGGAGACCCAGTACTTC
CASSSRASGETQYF
>TRBJ1-2|NA|NA|TRBV11-2
TGTGCCAGCAGCTTAGAGGGAGGCCAGGGTGGTGGCCACACCTTC
CASSLEGGQGGGHTF
>TRBJ2-5|NA|NA|TRBV2
TGTGCCAGCAGTGGGGGCCTTGAGACCCAGTACTTC
CASSGGLETQYF
>TRBJ1-4|TRBD1|few|TRBV6-1
TGTGCCAGCAGTGATAAGGGACAGACGGAAAAACTGTTTTTT
CASSDKGQTEKLFF
>TRBJ2-1|NA|NA|TRBV7-8
TGTGCCAGCAGCTTGCGGGTTGGCTCCTACAATGAGCAGTTCTTC
CASSLRVGSYNEQFF
>TRBJ2-5|TRBD2|NA|TRBV7-9
TGTGCCAGCAGCTTACCTCGACTCCCTGGACTAGCGCAAGAGACCCAGTACTTC
CASSLPRLPGLAQETQYF
>TRBJ2-3|TRBD2|NA|TRBV9
TGTGCCAGCAGCGTAGTTGATAGCGGGGGGTGGGAGGCCACAGATACGCAGTATTTT
CASSVVDSGGWEATDTQYF
>TRBJ1-5|NA|NA|TRBV6-6
TGTGCCAGCAGTTACCGGGAGGGGGAATTTCCCCAGCATTTT
CASSYREGEFPQHF
>TRBJ1-5|TRBD1|few|TRBV28
TGTGCCAGCAGCCCCCTCCGGACAGGAACCTATAGCAATCAGCCCCAGCATTTT
CASSPLRTGTYSNQPQHF
>TRBJ1-6|TRBD1|NA|TRBV4-3
TGCGCCAGCAGCCAAGGACAGGGACAGTATTCACCCCTCCACTTT
CASSQGQGQYSPLHF
>TRBJ2-3|NA|NA|TRBV11-2
TGTGCCAGCAATAGGGGATCCACAGATACGCAGTATTTT
CASNRGSTDTQYF